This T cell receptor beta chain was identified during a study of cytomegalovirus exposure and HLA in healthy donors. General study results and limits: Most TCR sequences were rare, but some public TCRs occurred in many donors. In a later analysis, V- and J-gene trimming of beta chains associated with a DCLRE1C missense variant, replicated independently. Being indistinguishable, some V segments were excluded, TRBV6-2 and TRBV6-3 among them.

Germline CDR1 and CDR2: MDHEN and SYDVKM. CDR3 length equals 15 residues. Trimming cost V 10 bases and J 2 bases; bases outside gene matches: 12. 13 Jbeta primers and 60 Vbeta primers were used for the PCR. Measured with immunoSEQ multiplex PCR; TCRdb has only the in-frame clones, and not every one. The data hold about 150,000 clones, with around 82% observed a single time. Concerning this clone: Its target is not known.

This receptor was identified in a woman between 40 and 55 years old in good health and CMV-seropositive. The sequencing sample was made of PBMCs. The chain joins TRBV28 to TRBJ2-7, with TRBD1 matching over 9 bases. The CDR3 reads CATHPAGTGPYEQYF. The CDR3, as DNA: TGTGCCACCCACCCCGCCGGGACAGGGCCCTACGAGCAGTACTTC.